The 28 T cell receptor beta chains below all came from one sample that was sequenced in a study of cytomegalovirus exposure and HLA in healthy donors. Only in-frame clones appear in the TCRdb table, and some are missing; sequencing was by immunoSEQ multiplex PCR. The data hold 100,000 to 150,000 clones, with roughly 95% observed a single time. Material: PBMCs. The receptors were gathered from a man aged 18 to 30 in good health and CMV-seronegative.

V gene TRBV2 combines with J gene TRBJ1-1; no reliable D call. Germline CDR1 SNHLY, CDR2 FYNNEI. V was trimmed by 7 bases and J by 7 bases, leaving 10 bases between them. The CDR3 extends over 11 amino acids. Written as DNA, the CDR3 is TGTGCCAGCACCCCCGCAGTTGAAGCTTTCTTT. Its translation: CASTPAVEAFF.

The chain couples TRBV14 to TRBJ1-3; weak D call: TRBD1 (6 bases). CDR1 is SGHDN and CDR2 is FVKESK in the germline V gene. The CDR3 sequence is 14 residues long. Between the trimmed V and J ends, which lost 5 bases and 7 bases, there was a span of 15 bases. The CDR3 loop is CASSAGDTPNTIYF. The DNA for the CDR3 is TGTGCCAGCAGCGCCGGGGACACTCCGAACACCATATATTTT.

The sample holds a few counts of this clone. The gene calls are TRBV27 and TRBJ2-2, with D unclear. Trimming took 9 bases from V and 3 from J, leaving 14 bases between them. The CDR3 consists of 14 residues. In germline, CDR1 is MNHEY, CDR2 SMNVEV (reference sequence). DNA of the CDR3: TGTGCCAGTGGATGGGCAGCTTACACCGGGGAGCTGTTTTTT. It encodes CASGWAAYTGELFF.

The chain recombines TRBV27 with TRBJ2-7; TRBD1 might be the D (5 bases). The V gene lost 5 bases and the J gene lost 3 bases, with 11 bases spanning the gap. CDR3 length: 13 amino acids. CDR1 MNHEY and CDR2 SMNVEV come from the germline V gene (reference sequence). The CDR3 loop is CASSPNQGYEQYF. In DNA, the CDR3 is TGTGCCAGCAGTCCCAATCAGGGCTACGAGCAGTACTTC.

The chain has TRBV4-2 and TRBJ2-1; D call uncertain. The ends were cut back, 2 bases at V and 10 bases at J, with 12 bases in the middle. The CDR3 spans 13 residues. Germline assignment: CDR1 LGHNA and CDR2 YNFKEQ. The CDR3 DNA is TGTGCCAGCAGCCAACGACTGGAGTTAGAGCAGTTCTTC. Translation: CASSQRLELEQFF.

This chain connects TRBV4-3 to TRBJ2-6, with TRBD2 identical over 7 bases. This CDR3 is 17 amino acids long. With 0 bases clipped from V and 2 bases from J, the junction kept 4 bases outside the gene matches. Germline V gives CDR1 LGHNA, CDR2 YSLEER. The CDR3 sequence: CASSQDRAGAGANVLTF. The DNA for the CDR3 is TGCGCCAGCAGCCAAGATAGGGCGGGGGCTGGGGCCAACGTCCTGACTTTC.

The chain is built from TRBV29-1 and TRBJ2-7, with a weak D call TRBD2 (5 bases). The CDR3 is 11 residues long. The germline CDR1 and CDR2 sequences are SQVTM and ANQGSEA. V lost 6 bases and J 3 bases, leaving 9 bases between the germline ends. CDR3 sequence reads: CSVGNDYEQYF. CDR3 DNA sequence: TGCAGCGTCGGGAACGACTACGAGCAGTACTTC.

J is TRBJ2-3 and V is TRBV5-1; 8 bases map to TRBD2. J was trimmed by 1 base and V by 4 bases; bases with no gene match: 8. Germline V lookup: CDR1 SGHRS, CDR2 YFSETQ. The CDR3 extends over 16 amino acids. The CDR3 reads CASSPRGAGGTDTQYF. The CDR3 nucleotides read TGCGCCAGCAGCCCCAGGGGAGCGGGGGGCACAGATACGCAGTATTTT.

The V and J genes are TRBV6-1 and TRBJ1-5; 9 nucleotides line up with TRBD1. Germline CDR1 reads MNHNS; CDR2 reads SASEGT. V shed 4 bases and J 4 bases; nucleotides not matched to a gene: 2. The CDR3 loop spans 14 amino acids. The CDR3 reads CASSVGTGNQPQHF. CDR3 coding DNA: TGTGCCAGCAGTGTCGGGACAGGGAATCAGCCCCAGCATTTT.

This chain uses TRBV11-2 with TRBJ1-2; D is unclear. V gave up 7 bases and J gave up 8 bases, with 14 bases separating them. Germline-derived CDR1 and CDR2 are SGHAT and FQNNGV. This CDR3 has 12 amino acids. The CDR3 nucleotides are TGTGCCAGCACCGGGATGGATGTCGGCTACACCTTC. Amino acid sequence: CASTGMDVGYTF.

The rearrangement links TRBV7-2 to TRBJ2-5; 8 nucleotides match TRBD2. With V trimmed by 2 bases and J by 7 bases, 9 bases remained unmatched. This CDR3 spans 15 amino acids. Per germline, CDR1 SGHTA and CDR2 FQGNSA. CDR3 nucleotide sequence: TGTGCCAGCAGCTTAATTTCGGGGGGGGCCGGGACCCAGTACTTC. Translating it yields CASSLISGGAGTQYF.

The chain carries TRBV18 and TRBJ1-2; D remains unclear. The V gene's germline CDR1 is KGHSH and CDR2 LQKENI. V dropped 4 bases and J dropped 0 bases, with 15 bases sitting between them. This CDR3 spans 16 amino acids. The CDR3 protein is CASSRSAEAANYGYTF. As DNA, the CDR3 is TGTGCCAGCTCACGATCAGCGGAGGCGGCTAACTATGGCTACACCTTC.

This clone was seen a few times. This chain uses TRBV5-6 with TRBJ2-7; 8 nucleotides align to TRBD1. Germline V lookup: CDR1 SGHDT, CDR2 YYEEEE. Losses at the gene ends were 5 bases for V and 5 bases for J; bases not matched to a gene: 0. The CDR3 extends over 11 amino acids. The CDR3 loop reads CASRTGDEQYF. As DNA, the CDR3 is TGTGCCAGCAGGACAGGGGACGAGCAGTACTTC.

As to this clone: Other DNA sequences of this sample code for an identical CDR3. The V gene is TRBV28, the J gene TRBJ2-1; TRBD2 matches at 13 bases. The CDR3 contains 15 residues. V lost 5 bases to trimming and J lost 3 bases; unmatched junction nucleotides: 1. Per the germline V gene, CDR1 is MDHEN and CDR2 is SYDVKM. CDR3 amino acids: CASSRTSGSYNEQFF. CDR3 DNA: TGTGCCAGCAGTCGGACTAGCGGGAGCTACAATGAGCAGTTCTTC.

The rearrangement uses TRBV7-6 and TRBJ2-5, with 10 nucleotides matching TRBD1. The junction had 12 bases not matched to a gene; V was cut back by 0 bases and J by 5 bases. Per the germline V gene, CDR1 is SGHVS and CDR2 is FNYEAQ. This CDR3 contains 18 residues. CDR3 in amino acids: CASSLAEGTGVHLETQYF. CDR3 sequence (DNA): TGTGCCAGCAGCTTAGCGGAGGGGACAGGGGTCCATTTGGAGACCCAGTACTTC.

The rearrangement uses TRBV5-1 and TRBJ2-5, with 10 bases matching TRBD1. The germline gives CDR1 SGHRS, CDR2 YFSETQ. There are 16 residues in the CDR3. V lost 4 bases, J lost 5 bases, and 11 bases stayed unmatched. The DNA of the CDR3 is TGCGCCAGCAGCCAGGGACAGGGGACGGGGTGGGAGACCCAGTACTTC. Its translation is CASSQGQGTGWETQYF.

The genes are TRBV7-2 and TRBJ1-2, with a possible D match to TRBD1 (5 bases). The CDR3 is 14 residues long. Looked up from germline, CDR1 is SGHTA and CDR2 is FQGNSA. V was shortened by 3 bases and J by 1 base, with 9 bases between the two germline ends. The CDR3 bases are TGTGCCAGCAGCTTGGGGGGGATTAACTATGGCTACACCTTC. As protein: CASSLGGINYGYTF. Using reference TRBV7-2 and TRBJ1-2 for the parts outside the CDR3, the full variable domain is GAGVSQSPSNKVTEKGKDVELRCDPISGHTALYWYRQSLGQGLEFLIYFQGNSAPDKSGLPSDRFSAERTGGSVSTLTIQRTQQEDSAVYLCASSLGGINYGYTFGSGTRLTVV.

The CDR3 sequence is CASSHFGRKDTEAFF. CDR3 bases: TGCGCCAGCAGCCACTTCGGGAGGAAGGACACTGAAGCTTTCTTT. V usage is TRBV4-1 and J usage is TRBJ1-1, with D uncertain. In germline, CDR1 is MGHRA, CDR2 YSYEKL. The V end was cut by 3 bases, the J end by 3 bases, with 14 bases between. The CDR3 consists of 15 residues.

The chain combines TRBV6-5 with TRBJ2-2, with D possibly matching TRBD2 (5 bases). The CDR3 has 16 amino acids. Germline loops: CDR1 MNHEY, CDR2 SVGAGI. The ends were cut back, 2 bases at V and 5 bases at J, with 15 bases in the middle. The CDR3 DNA reads TGTGCCAGCAGTTACACCCGGAGGACCGGTACCGGGGAGCTGTTTTTT. This gives the protein CASSYTRRTGTGELFF.

The rearrangement uses TRBV28 and TRBJ2-1, with TRBD2 matching 8 bases. Looked up from germline, CDR1 is MDHEN and CDR2 is SYDVKM. Trimming took 6 bases from V and 5 from J; bases not matched to a gene: 9. The CDR3 extends over 15 amino acids. CDR3 region: CASRTPGGRNNEQFF. In DNA, the CDR3 is TGTGCCAGCAGGACCCCTGGCGGGAGGAACAATGAGCAGTTCTTC. The full variable domain, rest sourced from reference TRBV28 and TRBJ2-1, is DVKVTQSSRYLVKRTGEKVFLECVQDMDHENMFWYRQDPGLGLRLIYFSYDVKMKEKGDIPEGYSVSREKKERFSLILESASTNQTSMYLCASRTPGGRNNEQFFGPGTRLTVL.

This chain's CDR3 is CASSWTGEGTDTQYF. The CDR3 bases are TGTGCCAGCAGTTGGACAGGGGAAGGCACAGATACGCAGTATTTT. The chain joins TRBV6-6 to TRBJ2-3, with 9 bases identical to TRBD1. V trimming: 4 bases; J trimming: 1 base; junction bases outside the gene matches: 3. Germline CDR1 MNHNY, CDR2 SVGAGI (reference sequence). The CDR3 contains 15 residues.

This sequence joins TRBV6-5 and TRBJ2-1; TRBD2 matches 8 bases. This CDR3 has 15 amino acids. V lost 2 bases and J lost 10; bases outside the gene matches: 10. The germline CDR1 and CDR2 sequences are MNHEY and SVGAGI. The CDR3 loop reads CASSYGVAGWSEQFF. CDR3 bases: TGTGCCAGCAGTTACGGGGTAGCGGGATGGAGCGAGCAGTTCTTC.

The chain carries TRBV6-5 and TRBJ2-7, with 8 bases identical to TRBD1. Germline V lookup: CDR1 MNHEY, CDR2 SVGAGI. V shed 4 bases and J 4 bases; nucleotides not matched to a gene: 6. The CDR3 covers 14 residues. CDR3 nucleotide sequence: TGTGCCAGCAGTTCCGGGACAGGTCTTTACGAGCAGTACTTC. Translation: CASSSGTGLYEQYF.

This rearrangement joins TRBV28 to TRBJ2-5; TRBD1 agrees at 11 bases. CDR3 length equals 15 residues. V gave up 5 bases and J gave up 4 bases; unmatched junction bases: 6. CDR1 is MDHEN, CDR2 SYDVKM, per germline. The CDR3 DNA reads TGTGCCAGCAGTCACTCCGGGACAGGGGGAGAGACCCAGTACTTC. Translation gives CASSHSGTGGETQYF.

This chain uses TRBV7-5 with TRBJ1-2; whether TRBD1, the table's D call, matches the DNA was not checked. TRBV7-5 is noted as a pseudogene. The CDR3 contains 16 residues. The CDR3 DNA is TGTGCCAGAAGCTCGCGCAGCATCAACAGGGTGTATGGCTACACCTTC. Amino acids: CARSSRSINRVYGYTF.

V and J are TRBV7-3 and TRBJ1-1; no clear D. Germline CDR1 SGHTA, CDR2 FQGTGA. The CDR3 spans 12 residues. The V gene lost 5 bases and the J gene lost 1 base, with 5 bases spanning the gap. CDR3 sequence reads: CASSHGNTEAFF. The CDR3 DNA is TGTGCCAGCAGCCACGGGAACACTGAAGCTTTCTTT.

The rearrangement links TRBV4-3 to TRBJ1-5, with unresolved D. Trimming left V 0 bases short and J 6 bases short, with 12 bases between. Germline lookup yields CDR1 LGHNA and CDR2 YSLEER. The CDR3 spans 15 residues. CDR3 sequence reads: CASSQDRGGIQPQHF. CDR3 DNA: TGCGCCAGCAGCCAAGATCGGGGAGGGATTCAGCCCCAGCATTTT.

This clone is a singleton in its sample. The chain recombines TRBV5-1 with TRBJ2-7; possibly TRBD2 for D (7 bases). The CDR3 totals 15 residues. Germline-derived CDR1 and CDR2 are SGHRS and YFSETQ. Trimming removed 0 bases from V and 9 bases from J, with 19 bases in between. CDR3 in amino acids: CASSLDVGGRGGQYF. Here the CDR3 DNA reads TGCGCCAGCAGCTTGGATGTAGGCGGGAGAGGGGGGCAGTACTTC.